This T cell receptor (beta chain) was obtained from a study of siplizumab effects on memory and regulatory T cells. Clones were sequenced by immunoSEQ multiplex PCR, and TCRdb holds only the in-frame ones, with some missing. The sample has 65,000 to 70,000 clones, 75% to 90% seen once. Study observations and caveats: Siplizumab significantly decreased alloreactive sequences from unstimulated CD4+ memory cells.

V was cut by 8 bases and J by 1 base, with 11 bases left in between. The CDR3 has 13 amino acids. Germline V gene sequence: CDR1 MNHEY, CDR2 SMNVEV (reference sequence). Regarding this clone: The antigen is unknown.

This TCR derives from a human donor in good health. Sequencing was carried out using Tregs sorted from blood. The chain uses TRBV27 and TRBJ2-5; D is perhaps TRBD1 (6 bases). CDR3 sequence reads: CASQHRAQETQYF. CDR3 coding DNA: TGTGCCAGCCAGCACAGGGCCCAAGAGACCCAGTACTTC.